This T cell receptor beta chain was captured by sequencing in a study of vaccination and CD4 T cells after COVID-19. Study in general: Convalescent patients gave post-COVID blood a median about 91 days post-diagnosis, range 35 to 161.

Noted treatment: roughly nine-day PBMC culture with coronavirus spike peptide pools or control peptides (ViraFEST assay). A remark on this clonotype: The antigen remains unidentified.

Study results and caveats: Convalescent patient numbers were relatively low, with no early post-infection timepoints.

Researchers used the Oncomine TCR Beta short-read assay to sequence DNA from cultured CD4+ T cells. From CD4+ T cells that had been cultured, genomic DNA was extracted. MiXCR was run by TCRdb on the PCR reads, yielding one entry per CDR3 protein. The sample yields under 7,500 distinct CDR3 sequences, about two thirds seen once. Deletions cut 6 bases from V and 5 bases from J, with 19 bases between. Germline-derived CDR1 and CDR2 are MNHNS and SASEGT. The CDR3 has 15 amino acids. V usage is TRBV6-1 and J usage is TRBJ1-1; D is uncertain. Source material: CD4+ T cells from blood, cultured in vitro. The clonotype originates from a human donor who had recovered from COVID-19. CDR3 residues: CASRPSFGLGTEAFF. In nucleotides, the CDR3 is TGTGCCAGCAGGCCGTCGTTTGGCCTTGGGACTGAAGCTTTCTTT.